Each of the 16 T cell receptor beta chains below was sequenced from the same sample in a study of blood T cell repertoires in COVID-19. Clones were read by immunoSEQ multiplex PCR, and TCRdb kept only the in-frame ones, dropping some. This sample has a few hundred thousand clones, with about 89% found just once. The specimen sequenced was peripheral blood. Receptor source: a woman in her sixties with acute or convalescent COVID-19.

V usage is TRBV18 and J usage is TRBJ1-4; D gene ambiguous. The V end lost 3 bases, the J end lost 0 bases, and 20 bases lay between the germline ends. The V gene's germline CDR1 is KGHSH and CDR2 LQKENI. This CDR3 comprises 19 residues. The CDR3, as DNA: TGTGCCAGCTCACCCCTCCTGGGGAGGGCCGGGTCAACTAATGAAAAACTGTTTTTT. Protein product: CASSPLLGRAGSTNEKLFF.

The V and J genes are TRBV13 and TRBJ2-3; no definite D call. The CDR3 is 15 residues long. Per germline, CDR1 PRHDT and CDR2 FYEKMQ (reference sequence). Trimming removed 4 bases from V and 2 bases from J, with 13 bases in between. The CDR3 sequence: CASSSLGEPTDTQYF. CDR3 sequence (DNA): TGTGCCAGCAGCTCCCTAGGTGAGCCCACAGATACGCAGTATTTT.

The chain has TRBV7-2 and TRBJ1-3; D remains unclear. Germline loops: CDR1 SGHTA, CDR2 FQGNSA. The V gene lost 5 bases and the J gene lost 4 bases, with 15 bases spanning the gap. The CDR3 length is 15 residues. CDR3 DNA: TGTGCCAGCAGCCCCAGCGGCGGCGGGGGAAACACCATATATTTT. Translated, it gives CASSPSGGGGNTIYF.

The J gene is TRBJ2-5, the V gene TRBV9; 8 bases are shared with TRBD2. Unmatched junction bases numbered 4, after V lost 1 base and J lost 5 bases. The CDR3 is made up of 14 amino acids. Germline CDR1 reads SGDLS; CDR2 reads YYNGEE. The CDR3 sequence: CASSVSGGHETQYF. DNA of the CDR3: TGTGCCAGCAGCGTATCGGGGGGGCATGAGACCCAGTACTTC.

The gene calls are TRBV4-1 and TRBJ2-3; D is undetermined. From germline, CDR1 is MGHRA and CDR2 YSYEKL. The CDR3 is 13 amino acids. Between the trimmed V and J ends, which lost 4 bases and 4 bases, there was a span of 9 bases. CDR3 amino acids: CASSPLIADTQYF. The CDR3 bases are TGCGCCAGCAGCCCCTTAATCGCAGATACGCAGTATTTT.

The rearrangement links TRBV5-6 to TRBJ1-5; the D gene is possibly TRBD1 (5 bases). V was trimmed by 0 bases and J by 0 bases, leaving 13 bases between them. CDR3 length: 17 residues. Germline V lookup: CDR1 SGHDT, CDR2 YYEEEE. The CDR3 sequence: CASSLASGGNSNQPQHF. CDR3 DNA sequence: TGTGCCAGCAGCTTGGCTAGCGGGGGAAATAGCAATCAGCCCCAGCATTTT.

V and J are TRBV27 and TRBJ2-7; weak D call: TRBD2 (5 bases). V was shortened by 3 bases and J by 2 bases, with 11 bases between the two germline ends. Germline values: CDR1 MNHEY, CDR2 SMNVEV (reference sequence). The length of the CDR3 is 14 residues. The CDR3 protein is CASSFFSGPYEQYF. The CDR3, as DNA: TGTGCCAGCAGTTTTTTCAGCGGACCCTACGAGCAGTACTTC.

The genes are TRBV6-5 and TRBJ1-2; D call uncertain. From germline, CDR1 is MNHEY and CDR2 SVGAGI. CDR3 length equals 12 residues. Trimming stripped 8 bases from V and 8 bases from J, with 15 bases between. The CDR3 here is CASRQILSGYTF. CDR3 bases: TGTGCCAGCCGACAAATCTTGTCCGGCTACACCTTC.

The chain joins TRBV3-1 (or the pseudogene TRBV3-2) to TRBJ1-1, with D maybe TRBD1 (6 bases). Germline values: CDR1 LGHDT, CDR2 YNNKEL (reference sequence). V dropped 0 bases and J dropped 0 bases, with 14 bases sitting between them. The length of the CDR3 is 17 residues. CDR3 nucleotide sequence: TGTGCCAGCAGCCAAGATCAGGGGCCAGGAATGAACACTGAAGCTTTCTTT. It translates to CASSQDQGPGMNTEAFF.

The rearrangement uses TRBV7-8 and TRBJ1-4; no clear D. The CDR3 is 14 amino acids. In germline, CDR1 is SGHVS, CDR2 FQNEAQ. The V gene lost 4 bases and the J gene lost 1 base, with 7 bases spanning the gap. CDR3 sequence (DNA): TGTGCCAGCAGCTCCGAGGGAACTAATGAAAAACTGTTTTTT. Residues: CASSSEGTNEKLFF.

The DNA for the CDR3 is TGTGCCAGCAGCCCCCTGGTAGGTTCAGGATCTCTTAGCAATCAGCCCCAGCATTTT. It translates to CASSPLVGSGSLSNQPQHF. This chain connects TRBV5-5 to TRBJ1-5; no clear D gene. This CDR3 spans 19 amino acids. V was pared by 4 bases and J by 0 bases, with 23 bases between. The V gene's germline CDR1 is SGHKS and CDR2 YYEKEE (reference sequence).

The rearrangement joins TRBV6-5 to TRBJ1-3; D unclear. CDR3 length: 14 residues. Germline V gene data show CDR1 as MNHEY and CDR2 as SVGAGI. With 2 bases removed from V and 1 base from J, the gap between germline ends came to 6 bases. This CDR3 is CASSYAGSGNTIYF. In nucleotides, the CDR3 is TGTGCCAGCAGTTACGCCGGTTCTGGAAACACCATATATTTT.

This chain joins TRBV5-1 and TRBJ2-3; 7 bases are shared with TRBD1. CDR1 is SGHRS, CDR2 YFSETQ, per germline. This CDR3 region has 14 residues. V was clipped by 1 base and J by 3 bases; unmatched bases: 2. The CDR3 is CASSLPGQTDTQYF. The CDR3 DNA is TGCGCCAGCAGCTTGCCGGGACAGACAGATACGCAGTATTTT.

The CDR3 DNA sequence: TGTGCCAGCTCACCGCTCCGACAGGGTCACTCCTACGAGCAGTACTTC. Its protein product is CASSPLRQGHSYEQYF. V and J are TRBV18 and TRBJ2-7, with TRBD1 matching 7 bases. The CDR3 totals 16 residues. The junction had 8 bases not matched to a gene; V was cut back by 3 bases and J by 0 bases. Germline V gene data show CDR1 as KGHSH and CDR2 as LQKENI.

V is TRBV18 and J is TRBJ1-1, with D perhaps TRBD1 (5 bases). V dropped 4 bases and J dropped 0 bases, with 12 bases sitting between them. The CDR3 contains 15 residues. Germline CDR1 KGHSH, CDR2 LQKENI. The CDR3 nucleotides are TGTGCCAGCTCACGGGAAGGGGTCATGAACACTGAAGCTTTCTTT. Its protein product is CASSREGVMNTEAFF.

J is TRBJ2-3 and V is TRBV5-6; 12 bases are shared with TRBD2. Germline V gene lookup returns CDR1 SGHDT and CDR2 YYEEEE. V trimming: 4 bases; J trimming: 2 bases; junction bases outside the gene matches: 5. The CDR3 extends over 16 amino acids. The CDR3 DNA is TGTGCCAGCAGCCTTACTAGCGGGGGGATCACAGATACGCAGTATTTT. Its translation: CASSLTSGGITDTQYF.